This T cell receptor beta chain appears in the sequencing data of a study of identical twins listed by TCRdb under 2016. With regard to the full study: To test whether fetal clonotypes persist, this study deep-sequenced TCR alpha and beta repertoires from monozygotic twins, from unrelated adults of various ages, and from cord blood. Replicate twin experiments were performed at different times using different library preparation protocols to rule out contamination.

Receptors were amplified or captured by 5' RACE. The instrument was an Illumina HiSeq 2000. A universal primer binding site was introduced by template switching, and a unique molecular identifier was present in the final cDNA, enabling accurate counting of TCR cDNA molecules. First-strand cDNA for TCR alpha and beta chains was synthesized from specific primers in the conserved constant-segment region. Each cDNA library was double barcoded, with a SMART-Mk sample barcode plus Illumina barcodes, to control for contamination. TruSeq adapter sequences and Illumina sample barcodes were added in two successive PCR steps. The TCR alpha and beta cDNA libraries were sequenced on the Illumina HiSeq platform using custom primers. Concerning the study's data processing: MiGEC processed the raw reads to extract unique molecular identifiers, while MiXCR was used to determine the CDR3 positions. For each individual, recombination models were inferred using an EM algorithm with the repgenHMM and IGoR tools. The tcR package in R was used for shared clonotype analysis, with sharing normalized by the product of cloneset sizes. To study raw recombination free of thymic and clonal selection effects, out-of-frame nonproductive sequences were analyzed. The public reads were reprocessed in TCRdb via fastp at Q25 and MiXCR, keeping in-frame beta chains. Each CDR3 protein appears once, grouped with its most common genes and DNA. The V and J calls come from TCRdb's annotation, not from the publication. Counted in this sample were roughly 280,000 distinct CDR3 sequences; roughly 8.6% of them appeared once. The ten largest clones represent 6% to 8.5% of the sample.

Paper-wide results and their limitations: Compared with coincidental sharing between unrelated individuals, out-of-frame TCR alpha sequences shared between twins showed an excess of sequences with low generation probability. Out-of-frame TCR alpha sharing in monozygotic twins was systematically underestimated by recombination models, whereas sharing between unrelated individuals was in agreement with the recombination models. In beta out-of-frame sequences, excess twin sharing was weaker, because having fewer shared sequences lowered the signal-to-noise ratio. Abundant cord blood beta clonotypes carried fewer insertions; young adult naive repertoires showed a weaker similar trend, while memory repertoires showed none. Zero-insertion analyses could be partly confounded by invariant T cells such as MAIT and iNKT, though diverse VJ usage argued against such confounding for most clonotypes. Because the same donors could not be followed over many years, the conclusions relied on cross-sectional statistical analysis.

Taken from cysteine to phenylalanine, the CDR3 has 16 residues. The only DNA kept is the CDR3, 48 bases in frame from the first base. Cut back by 0 bases and 0 bases, the V and J ends lie 10 bases apart. CDR1 SGHVS and CDR2 FQNEAQ were looked up in the germline V gene. This clonotype has at least ten counts. It has no known antigen specificity. Per-nucleotide qualities are absent, and no much larger clonotype sits a single base away. Every donor was a healthy Caucasian. Three pairs of female monozygotic twins, all aged about 18 to 29 years, were included in the twin cohort. Positive isolation kits from Invitrogen were used to isolate CD4+ and CD8+ T cell populations. The same sample was also used in a study of yellow fever vaccine responses in identical twins. The second publication reports: The T cell response to vaccination in identical twins was reported by the authors to appear partly convergent and partly personalized. Focusing on identical twins, the study followed the T cell clones that responded to the vaccine, and did so with precision.

What was sequenced was CD8+ T cells sorted from blood. The receptor was isolated from a woman under 30 in good health. The chain couples TRBV7-8 to TRBJ2-3; the D gene cannot be named for sure. Read as DNA, the sequence is TGTGCCAGCAGCTTAGCTTGGCCCGATAGCACAGATACGCAGTATTTT. Translated, this gives CASSLAWPDSTDTQYF. The CDR3 plus the reference TRBV7-8 and TRBJ2-3 genes for the other parts give the full variable domain: GAGVSQSPRYKVAKRGQDVALRCDPISGHVSLFWYQQALGQGPEFLTYFQNEAQLDKSGLPSDRFFAERPEGSVSTLKIQRTQQEDSAVYLCASSLAWPDSTDTQYFGPGTRLTVL.